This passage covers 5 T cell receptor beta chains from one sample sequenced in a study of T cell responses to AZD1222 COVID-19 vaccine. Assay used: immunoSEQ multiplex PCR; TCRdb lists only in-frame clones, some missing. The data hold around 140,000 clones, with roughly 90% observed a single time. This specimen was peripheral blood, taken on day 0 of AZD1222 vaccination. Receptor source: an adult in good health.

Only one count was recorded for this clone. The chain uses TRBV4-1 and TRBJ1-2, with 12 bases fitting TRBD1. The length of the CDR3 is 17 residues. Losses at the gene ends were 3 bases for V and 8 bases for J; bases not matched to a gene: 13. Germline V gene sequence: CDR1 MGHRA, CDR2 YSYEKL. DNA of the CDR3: TGCGCCAGCAGCCAGTACGTCCGGGACAGGGGGCGTAGCGGCTACACCTTC. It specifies CASSQYVRDRGRSGYTF.

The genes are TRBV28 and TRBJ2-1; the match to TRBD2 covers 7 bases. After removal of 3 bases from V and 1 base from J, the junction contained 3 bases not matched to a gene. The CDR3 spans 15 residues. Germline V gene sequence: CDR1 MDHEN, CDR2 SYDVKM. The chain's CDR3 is CASSFTSASYNEQFF. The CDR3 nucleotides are TGTGCCAGCAGTTTCACTAGCGCTTCCTACAATGAGCAGTTCTTC.

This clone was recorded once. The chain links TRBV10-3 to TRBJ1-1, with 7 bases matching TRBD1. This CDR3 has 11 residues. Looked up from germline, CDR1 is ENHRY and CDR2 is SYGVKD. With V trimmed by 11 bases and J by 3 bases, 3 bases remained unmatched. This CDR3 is CAVGQDTEAFF. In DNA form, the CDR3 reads TGTGCCGTAGGACAGGACACTGAAGCTTTCTTT.

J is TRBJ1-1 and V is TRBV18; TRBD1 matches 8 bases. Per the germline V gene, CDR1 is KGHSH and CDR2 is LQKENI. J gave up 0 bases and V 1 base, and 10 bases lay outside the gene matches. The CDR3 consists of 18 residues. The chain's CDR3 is CASSPLQGGGKVNTEAFF. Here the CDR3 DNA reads TGTGCCAGCTCACCACTACAGGGGGGAGGGAAGGTGAACACTGAAGCTTTCTTT.

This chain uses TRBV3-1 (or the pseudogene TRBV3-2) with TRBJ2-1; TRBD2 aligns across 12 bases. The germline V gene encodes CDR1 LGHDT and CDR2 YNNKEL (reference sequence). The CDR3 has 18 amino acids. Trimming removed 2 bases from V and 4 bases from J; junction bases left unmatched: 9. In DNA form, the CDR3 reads TGTGCCAGCAGCCAACTAGCGGGAGGGCCGGGGGTTTACAATGAGCAGTTCTTC. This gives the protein CASSQLAGGPGVYNEQFF.